These 11 T cell receptor beta chains came from one sample sequenced in a study of T cells in localized non-small cell lung cancer. Here immunoSEQ multiplex PCR was the method, and the copy in TCRdb shows in-frame clones only, minus some. The sample consists of 25,000 to 40,000 clones, around 80% of them appearing once. The sample consisted of peripheral blood, taken before any cancer treatment. These receptors were taken from a male donor at least 60 years old with stage II squamous cell lung carcinoma.

The chain recombines TRBV4-2 with TRBJ2-7; a possible D gene is TRBD2 (6 bases). The CDR3 has 15 residues. Germline-derived CDR1 and CDR2 are LGHNA and YNFKEQ. V lost 4 bases to trimming and J lost 2 bases, with 15 bases between them. The CDR3 is CASSLSGPTPYEQYF. The CDR3 DNA sequence: TGTGCCAGCAGCCTTAGCGGCCCCACCCCCTACGAGCAGTACTTC.

J is TRBJ2-7 and V is TRBV5-4, with a tentative D call TRBD1 (6 bases). Trimming removed 0 bases at V and 3 bases at J, with 7 bases between. The CDR3 is made up of 13 amino acids. From germline, CDR1 is SGHNT and CDR2 YYREEE (reference sequence). The CDR3 sequence is CASSLGQDYEQYF. Written as DNA, the CDR3 is TGTGCCAGCAGCTTGGGACAGGACTACGAGCAGTACTTC. The entire variable domain, with the rest obtained from reference TRBV5-4 and TRBJ2-7, is as follows: ETGVTQSPTHLIKTRGQQVTLRCSSQSGHNTVSWYQQALGQGPQFIFQYYREEENGRGNFPPRFSGLQFPNYSSELNVNALELDDSALYLCASSLGQDYEQYFGPGTRLTVT.

The chain uses TRBV5-5 and TRBJ2-7; 9 nucleotides align to TRBD1. CDR1 and CDR2 from the germline V gene are SGHKS and YYEKEE (reference sequence). The CDR3 runs 15 residues. With V trimmed by 3 bases and J by 1 base, 5 bases remained unmatched. The CDR3 DNA sequence: TGTGCCAGCAGCTACGGACAGGGGAGGTCCTACGAGCAGTACTTC. Translated, it gives CASSYGQGRSYEQYF.

The chain carries TRBV20-1 and TRBJ2-1; D unclear. The CDR3 extends over 10 amino acids. Looked up from germline, CDR1 is DFQATT and CDR2 is SNEGSKA (reference sequence). The ends were cut back, 6 bases at V and 5 bases at J, with 5 bases in the middle. The chain's CDR3 is CSATDNEQFF. As DNA, the CDR3 is TGCAGTGCAACCGACAATGAGCAGTTCTTC.

The V gene is TRBV5-4, the J gene TRBJ2-3, with TRBD1 identical over 7 bases. V gave up 5 bases and J gave up 1 base; unmatched junction bases: 7. Germline lookup yields CDR1 SGHNT and CDR2 YYREEE (reference sequence). The CDR3 runs to 15 residues. The CDR3 spells CASRIVGQGTDTQYF. CDR3 DNA sequence: TGTGCCAGCAGGATAGTCGGACAGGGCACAGATACGCAGTATTTT.

J is TRBJ1-2 and V is TRBV7-2; TRBD1 aligns across 7 bases. CDR1 is SGHTA, CDR2 FQGNSA, per germline. With V trimmed by 1 base and J by 4 bases, 6 bases remained unmatched. The CDR3 is 15 amino acids. The CDR3 nucleotides read TGTGCCAGCAGCTTAGGCATGACAGGGACCTATGGCTACACCTTC. Protein sequence: CASSLGMTGTYGYTF.

This clone was seen just once. The V and J genes are TRBV6-4 and TRBJ2-1; 8 bases align to TRBD1. Germline trimming cut 4 bases from V and 8 bases from J; bases unmatched to any gene: 7. The CDR3 is 14 residues long. The germline gives CDR1 MRHNA, CDR2 SNTAGT. DNA of the CDR3: TGTGCCAGCAGTGTGGACAGGGTCAGTGATGAGCAGTTCTTC. Protein: CASSVDRVSDEQFF.

For the CDR3, the DNA is TGTGCCAGCAGCCAAGAAACACCGGCGAGGGCAAAACTGTTTTTT. Amino acid sequence: CASSQETPARAKLFF. The chain links TRBV7-8 to TRBJ1-4; D is uncertain. The CDR3 sequence is 15 residues long. Germline CDR1 is SGHVS and CDR2 is FQNEAQ. V was pared by 5 bases and J by 10 bases, with 20 bases between.

The chain employs TRBV6-5 and TRBJ2-1, with 8 positions matching TRBD1. CDR3 length: 14 residues. Per germline, CDR1 MNHEY and CDR2 SVGAGI. Trimming removed 2 bases from V and 8 bases from J; junction bases left unmatched: 5. CDR3 nucleotide sequence: TGTGCCAGCAGTTACGGACAGGGAAAGTATGAGCAGTTCTTC. Its translation is CASSYGQGKYEQFF.

J is TRBJ1-2 and V is TRBV19; tentative D call: TRBD1 (6 bases). Trimming left V 10 bases short and J 1 base short, with 13 bases between. Germline V lookup: CDR1 LNHDA, CDR2 SQIVND (reference sequence). The CDR3 is 13 amino acids. The CDR3 bases are TGTGCCACCTCGACAGGTTTTAACTATGGCTACACCTTC. Translating it yields CATSTGFNYGYTF.

This chain connects TRBV30 to TRBJ2-2; D possibly corresponds to TRBD1 (5 bases). This CDR3 has 14 residues. Germline V gene lookup returns CDR1 GTSNPN and CDR2 SVGIG (reference sequence). Trimming stripped 3 bases from V and 1 base from J, with 9 bases between. CDR3 sequence reads: CAWRPTGNTGELFF. DNA for the CDR3: TGTGCCTGGAGGCCCACAGGGAACACCGGGGAGCTGTTTTTT.